One sample yielded the 21 T cell receptor beta chains listed below, sequenced in a study of T cells after posttransplantation cyclophosphamide. Repertoires were generated with immunoSEQ multiplex PCR, while TCRdb's copy carries only in-frame clones and drops some. The table lists tens of thousands of clones, 90% of them singletons. Cyclophosphamide on days +3 and +4 followed busulfan-fludarabine conditioning and a marrow graft. The specimen was PBMCs, collected roughly 60 days after allogeneic stem cell transplant with posttransplant cyclophosphamide. The receptors shown here come from a male patient between 55 and 70 years old who received an allogeneic stem cell transplant from a related donor and was CMV-positive. Some T cells may have originated in the graft donor.

This chain joins TRBV21-1 and TRBJ2-1; the table assigns TRBD1, which was not confirmed against the DNA. TRBV21-1 is a known pseudogene. CDR3 length equals 15 residues. The CDR3 reads CASSKGSFVNNEQFF. The CDR3, as DNA: TGTGCCAGCAGCAAGGGCAGCTTCGTAAACAATGAGCAGTTCTTC.

This chain connects TRBV18 to TRBJ1-5, with D hard to call. V was trimmed by 2 bases and J by 6 bases, leaving 8 bases between them. The CDR3 covers 13 residues. Germline CDR1 and CDR2: KGHSH and LQKENI. CDR3 coding DNA: TGTGCCAGCTCACCAAGTGGCAGTCAGCCCCAGCATTTT. The encoded protein is CASSPSGSQPQHF.

This sequence joins TRBV4-2 and TRBJ2-6; D remains ambiguous. The CDR3 loop spans 18 amino acids. Deletions cut 0 bases from V and 0 bases from J, with 12 bases between. Germline CDR1 reads LGHNA; CDR2 reads YNFKEQ. CDR3 region: CASSQDSLPSSGANVLTF. DNA of the CDR3: TGTGCCAGCAGCCAAGATTCCCTTCCTAGCTCTGGGGCCAACGTCCTGACTTTC.

The V and J genes are TRBV5-6 and TRBJ2-5; tentative D call: TRBD2 (6 bases). Germline V gives CDR1 SGHDT, CDR2 YYEEEE. Deletions cut 4 bases from V and 7 bases from J, with 14 bases between. The CDR3 is 13 residues long. CDR3 region: CASSKGLPATQYF. DNA of the CDR3: TGTGCCAGCAGCAAGGGACTCCCCGCGACCCAGTACTTC.

This chain uses TRBV7-9 with TRBJ2-1; possibly TRBD2 for D (6 bases). CDR1 is SEHNR and CDR2 is FQNEAQ in the germline V gene (reference sequence). The CDR3 covers 15 residues. The V and J ends lost 5 bases and 5 bases respectively, with 16 bases between them. The chain's CDR3 is CASSPRAGTHNEQFF. The CDR3 DNA sequence: TGTGCCAGCAGCCCGCGGGCGGGAACCCACAATGAGCAGTTCTTC.

This chain uses TRBV29-1 with TRBJ1-2; D is undetermined. The CDR3 contains 12 residues. Trimming removed 4 bases at V and 6 bases at J, with 12 bases between. Looked up from germline, CDR1 is SQVTM and CDR2 is ANQGSEA. CDR3 loop: CSVASLRDGYTF. The CDR3, as DNA: TGCAGCGTTGCATCGCTGCGGGATGGCTACACCTTC.

This clone has only one observation. The V and J genes are TRBV7-9 and TRBJ1-2; 7 bases map to TRBD1. The CDR3 is 15 amino acids. In germline, CDR1 is SEHNR, CDR2 FQNEAQ (reference sequence). Trimming cost V 3 bases and J 2 bases; bases outside gene matches: 6. The CDR3 here is CASSFRDRENYGYTF. The CDR3 nucleotides read TGTGCCAGCAGCTTTCGAGACAGGGAGAACTATGGCTACACCTTC.

The J gene is TRBJ1-2, the V gene TRBV19; 7 bases line up with TRBD1. CDR3 length: 15 amino acids. V dropped 9 bases and J dropped 10; count of bases not matched to a gene: 20. Looked up from germline, CDR1 is LNHDA and CDR2 is SQIVND (reference sequence). The CDR3 loop is CASTKGQTYGGNYTF. The CDR3 DNA reads as TGTGCCAGCACGAAGGGACAGACTTACGGAGGGAACTACACCTTC.

The V call is TRBV6-1, the J call TRBJ1-1; TRBD1 matches 11 bases. The junction had 9 bases not matched to a gene; V was cut back by 2 bases and J by 7 bases. The CDR3 covers 16 residues. Germline V lookup: CDR1 MNHNS, CDR2 SASEGT. CDR3 nucleotides: TGTGCCAGCAGTGAAACTGACCGGGACAGGGGGGGTGAAGCTTTCTTT. It encodes CASSETDRDRGGEAFF.

This rearrangement joins TRBV6-1 to TRBJ2-7; TRBD2 aligns across 10 bases. The J segment lost 5 bases and the V segment lost 4 bases, leaving 8 bases of the junction unmatched. Germline CDR1 reads MNHNS; CDR2 reads SASEGT. This CDR3 has 15 amino acids. CDR3 bases: TGTGCCAGCAGTGTATCTAGCGGGGGAGGTGACGAGCAGTACGTC. It is translated as CASSVSSGGGDEQYV.

The rearrangement links TRBV7-9 to TRBJ2-5, with D maybe TRBD1 (5 bases). V was cut by 2 bases and J by 1 base, with 14 bases left in between. CDR3 length: 16 amino acids. The germline V gene encodes CDR1 SEHNR and CDR2 FQNEAQ (reference sequence). This CDR3 reads CASSLHGRQTQETQYF. In DNA, the CDR3 is TGTGCCAGCAGCTTACATGGTAGACAGACCCAAGAGACCCAGTACTTC.

J is TRBJ2-5 and V is TRBV18; 10 nucleotides match TRBD1. The J segment lost 5 bases and the V segment lost 5 bases, leaving 11 bases of the junction unmatched. Germline V CDR1 and CDR2: KGHSH, LQKENI. The CDR3 contains 16 residues. The CDR3 DNA sequence: TGTGCCAGCTCATCTGCCTGGACAGGGGGTTTGGAGACCCAGTACTTC. Protein sequence: CASSSAWTGGLETQYF.

The rearrangement links TRBV27 to TRBJ2-5, with 9 bases identical to TRBD2. The ends lost 7 bases at V and 5 bases at J; junction bases unmatched: 14. This CDR3 spans 16 amino acids. The germline CDR1 and CDR2 sequences are MNHEY and SMNVEV (reference sequence). The CDR3 region is CASTPLRGGAVETQYF. For the CDR3, the DNA is TGTGCCAGCACCCCCCTACGCGGGGGGGCCGTTGAGACCCAGTACTTC.

This rearrangement joins TRBV6-5 to TRBJ1-2; 9 bases line up with TRBD1. After removal of 8 bases from V and 8 bases from J, the junction contained 15 bases not matched to a gene. Per germline, CDR1 MNHEY and CDR2 SVGAGI. This CDR3 has 15 residues. In DNA, the CDR3 is TGTGCCAGCCGCCTAGGGGCCACAGGGGGCTACGGCTACACCTTC. Encoded protein: CASRLGATGGYGYTF.

The gene calls are TRBV5-8 and TRBJ1-5; TRBD1 matches 7 bases. CDR3 length: 15 residues. V gave up 3 bases and J gave up 3 bases; unmatched junction bases: 6. Germline V CDR1 and CDR2: SGHTS, YDEGEE. The CDR3 DNA follows: TGTGCCAGCAGCTCGGACAGGAGATCCAATCAGCCCCAGCATTTT. Translated: CASSSDRRSNQPQHF.

V usage is TRBV18 and J usage is TRBJ2-6, with D perhaps matching TRBD2 (6 bases). CDR3 length: 18 amino acids. The germline V and J ends were trimmed by 3 bases and 0 bases, with 15 bases remaining between them. Germline V gives CDR1 KGHSH, CDR2 LQKENI. The DNA of the CDR3 is TGTGCCAGCTCACCTCTACAGCTGGACTACTCTGGGGCCAACGTCCTGACTTTC. The encoded protein is CASSPLQLDYSGANVLTF.

The chain joins TRBV5-6 to TRBJ1-2; no definite D call. Germline CDR1 is SGHDT and CDR2 is YYEEEE. The CDR3 totals 14 residues. V was cut by 2 bases and J by 3 bases, with 11 bases left in between. CDR3 in DNA: TGTGCCAGCAGCTTTGTGGGCGTGGACTATGGCTACACCTTC. As protein: CASSFVGVDYGYTF.

The DNA for the CDR3 is TGTGCCAGCAGTCCCCACCTCCGACTAGCGGGGGGTTCAGATACGCAGTATTTT. This sequence encodes CASSPHLRLAGGSDTQYF. The chain uses TRBV25-1 and TRBJ2-3; TRBD2 agrees at 13 bases. Per germline, CDR1 MGHDK and CDR2 SYGVNS. The CDR3 runs 18 residues. Germline trimming cut 5 bases from V and 4 bases from J; bases unmatched to any gene: 12.

V and J are TRBV6-1 and TRBJ1-2; D gene uncertain. V was trimmed by 6 bases and J by 2 bases, leaving 16 bases between them. The CDR3 has 15 residues. CDR1 and CDR2 (germline): MNHNS, SASEGT. The CDR3 nucleotides are TGTGCCAGCAGGTTGTCCGGGAACTCGAACTATGGCTACACCTTC. This gives the protein CASRLSGNSNYGYTF.

The gene calls are TRBV21-1 and TRBJ1-2. TRBV21-1 is marked as a pseudogene. The CDR3 runs 14 residues. CDR3 coding DNA: TGTGCCAGCAGCAAAGCCCCGGGGAACTATGGCTACACCTTC. Its protein is CASSKAPGNYGYTF.

J is TRBJ2-6 and V is TRBV18; D not certain. Trimming cost V 4 bases and J 0 bases, with 7 bases left between them. The length of the CDR3 is 15 residues. Germline CDR1 KGHSH, CDR2 LQKENI. The DNA for the CDR3 is TGTGCCAGCTCACTTCAGGTCTCTGGGGCCAACGTCCTGACTTTC. Translation gives CASSLQVSGANVLTF.